The 10 T cell receptor beta chains reported below all come from one sample, sequenced in a study of T cell repertoires in cytomegalovirus infection. TCRdb processed the reads anew with MiXCR; each CDR3 protein has one entry. The sample yields under 500,000 distinct CDR3 sequences, approximately 46% seen once. What these receptors recognize is not known. Sequencing was performed on cultured PBMCs, taken from culture after CMV antigen stimulation. All receptors derive from a human donor in good health (CMV status not recorded). Some clones in this sample may be carry-over from other donors' samples.

The gene calls are TRBV27 and TRBJ2-3, with D perhaps TRBD1 or TRBD2 (5 bases each). Deletions cut 7 bases from V and 1 base from J, with 24 bases between. The CDR3 runs to 18 residues. Germline V gene lookup returns CDR1 MNHEY and CDR2 SMNVEV (reference sequence). The DNA for the CDR3 is TGTGCCAGCACTCCATTGTCGGGACCCGTCGAGCGCACAGATACGCAGTATTTT. The encoded protein is CASTPLSGPVERTDTQYF.

The rearrangement links TRBV28 to TRBJ2-5; TRBD1 or TRBD2 may be the D gene (5 bases each). The ends were cut back, 2 bases at V and 4 bases at J, with 17 bases in the middle. This CDR3 region has 16 residues. The germline V gene encodes CDR1 MDHEN and CDR2 SYDVKM. CDR3 DNA sequence: TGTGCCAGCAGTTTAAATACCCGGGGCGTGGGAGAGACCCAGTACTTC. Encoded protein: CASSLNTRGVGETQYF.

This clonotype has a handful of counts. This chain connects TRBV5-5 to TRBJ2-3; D is possibly TRBD2 (6 bases). The CDR3 length is 14 residues. The V end was cut by 4 bases, the J end by 3 bases, with 12 bases between. In germline, CDR1 is SGHKS, CDR2 YYEKEE (reference sequence). CDR3 sequence: CASSLYGGTDTQYF. CDR3 DNA sequence: TGTGCCAGCAGCCTATACGGGGGAACAGATACGCAGTATTTT.

CDR3 DNA sequence: TGTGCCAGCAGCCAATTTAGCGGGGGGGCCTCCTACAATGAGCAGTTCTTC. This codes for CASSQFSGGASYNEQFF. The rearrangement links TRBV5-5 to TRBJ2-1, with 11 nucleotides matching TRBD2. J was trimmed by 0 bases and V by 4 bases; bases with no gene match: 6. Germline V CDR1 and CDR2: SGHKS, YYEKEE (reference sequence). The CDR3 covers 17 residues.

The chain joins TRBV20-1 to TRBJ1-2, with 8 bases matching TRBD1. Germline trimming cut 7 bases from V and 6 bases from J; bases unmatched to any gene: 7. The CDR3 extends over 12 amino acids. Germline lookup yields CDR1 DFQATT and CDR2 SNEGSKA (reference sequence). The DNA of the CDR3 is TGCAGTGAGCGGCAGGGGGCGGATGGCTACACCTTC. Translating it yields CSERQGADGYTF.

V usage is TRBV11-2 and J usage is TRBJ2-5; TRBD1 matches 7 bases. Unmatched junction bases numbered 6, after V lost 3 bases and J lost 5 bases. The CDR3 loop spans 14 amino acids. The germline V gene encodes CDR1 SGHAT and CDR2 FQNNGV. This CDR3 is CASSLEQGWETQYF. CDR3 DNA: TGTGCCAGCAGCTTGGAACAGGGGTGGGAGACCCAGTACTTC.

The chain uses TRBV2 and TRBJ1-3; D call uncertain. Germline assignment: CDR1 SNHLY and CDR2 FYNNEI. Trimming pared 7 bases from V and 5 bases from J, leaving 9 bases between. The length of the CDR3 is 12 residues. CDR3 coding DNA: TGTGCCAGCACCGAAAGTCGAAACACCATATATTTT. This gives the protein CASTESRNTIYF.

This clonotype was seen a few times. The chain has TRBV7-9 and TRBJ2-5; perhaps TRBD2 as D (5 bases). V lost 3 bases and J lost 2, with 10 bases in between. This CDR3 contains 14 residues. Germline V gives CDR1 SEHNR, CDR2 FQNEAQ (reference sequence). Here the CDR3 DNA reads TGTGCCAGCAGCTTCTGGTCGGGGCAAGAGACCCAGTACTTC. Translation: CASSFWSGQETQYF.

This clonotype has just one count. The V call is TRBV11-2, the J call TRBJ1-1; TRBD1 might be the D (6 bases). CDR1 and CDR2 from the germline V gene are SGHAT and FQNNGV. V shed 1 base and J shed 4 bases, with 16 bases lying between them. The CDR3 loop spans 16 amino acids. The CDR3, as DNA: TGTGCCAGCAGCTTAGGTCTCAGGGGATGGGGCACTGAAGCTTTCTTT. It specifies CASSLGLRGWGTEAFF.

This sequence joins TRBV6-1 and TRBJ1-1; TRBD1 might be the D (6 bases). V was cut by 4 bases and J by 0 bases, with 12 bases left in between. Germline V CDR1 and CDR2: MNHNS, SASEGT. CDR3 length: 15 residues. The CDR3 DNA reads as TGTGCCAGCAGTGGAGGGGGGGCCCTGAACACTGAAGCTTTCTTT. It is translated as CASSGGGALNTEAFF.